The entry below describes one T cell receptor beta chain. Documented treatment: 15 to 20 received Ad26.COV2.S at low or high dose, single or two shots; roughly 5 received placebo; per-sample allocation not given. Collection of samples fell on day 63 after the first vaccine or placebo injection. The shot given was an Ad26 vector that makes Wuhan-strain SARS-CoV-2 spike. The data belong to a study of Ad26.COV2.S vaccination and SARS-CoV-2 variants. For the study at large: This donor came from the COV1001 trial of Ad26.COV2.S. Intramuscular Ad26.COV2.S doses were given once or twice, 56 days apart.

Generated by immunoSEQ multiplex PCR, the TCRdb table keeps only in-frame clones and is missing some. The sample shows about 680,000 clones, about 89% of them seen only once. Trimming removed 0 bases from V and 3 bases from J, with 4 bases in between. From germline, CDR1 is KGHDR and CDR2 SFDVKD. The CDR3 loop spans 13 amino acids. This receptor was taken from a person aged 18-60 years who received the Ad26.COV2.S COVID-19 vaccine or a placebo. The rearrangement uses TRBV24-1 and TRBJ2-5; no firm D call. The sequences come from peripheral blood, collected in a trial of Ad26.COV2.S vaccine versus placebo. The CDR3 protein is CATSDLSEETQYF. The CDR3 nucleotides are TGTGCCACCAGTGATTTGTCCGAAGAGACCCAGTACTTC.